This is a list of T cell receptor beta chains from one sample in a study of blood T cell repertoires in COVID-19. Libraries were prepared by immunoSEQ multiplex PCR; TCRdb keeps only in-frame clonotypes and omits some of them. The table includes a few hundred thousand clones, approximately 90% detected once. Input material: peripheral blood. Receptors originate from a man younger than 30 with active or convalescent COVID-19. Both conserved end residues are part of each CDR3. A D gene is named only where the DNA matches it firmly. Clone size is given for some rows only: seen once, a few or many times, or a class if the clone is expanded.

>TRBJ2-1|NA|15|TRBD2|TRBV6-5
TGTGCCAGCAGTCCGAGCGGGGGAATCTACAATGAGCAGTTCTTC
CASSPSGGIYNEQFF
>TRBJ2-3|NA|16|TRBD1|TRBV6-2/TRBV6-3
TGTGCCAGCAGCCACGACAGGGGTGATCGCACAGATACGCAGTATTTT
CASSHDRGDRTDTQYF
>TRBJ2-1|NA|15|TRBD2|TRBV6-1
TGTGCCAGCAGTGAAGACTCCAGCGGGGGTGGTGAGCAGTTCTTC
CASSEDSSGGGEQFF
>TRBJ2-5|once|16|NA|TRBV29-1
TGCAGCGTTGAACCCCTTTCCTCCAGGGTTACAGAGACCCAGTACTTC
CSVEPLSSRVTETQYF
>TRBJ2-2|NA|14|NA|TRBV5-6
TGTGCCAGCAGACTGGGCTGGGCACCCGGGGAGCTGTTTTTT
CASRLGWAPGELFF
>TRBJ1-6|NA|15|TRBD1|TRBV6-5
TGTGCCAGCAGCCAGAGGGACAGGGATGCCTCCACCCTCCACTTT
CASSQRDRDASTLHF
>TRBJ1-6|NA|15|TRBD1|TRBV6-5
TGTGCCAGCAGCATCGGGGGGGAGACAGGGTCAACCCTCCACTTT
CASSIGGETGSTLHF
>TRBJ1-5|NA|13|TRBD1|TRBV12-3/TRBV12-4
TGTGCCAGCTCAATCCGACAGGGTGTGTCCCAGCATTTT
CASSIRQGVSQHF
>TRBJ1-5|few|15|TRBD1|TRBV28
TGTGCCAGCGCCCGACAGGGGGTGGCTTATCAGCCCCAGCATTTT
CASARQGVAYQPQHF
>TRBJ1-3|few|16|NA|TRBV6-5
TGTGCCAGCAGTTACTCTTGGGGGGACTCTGGAAACACCATATATTTT
CASSYSWGDSGNTIYF
>TRBJ2-7|NA|15|TRBD1|TRBV14
TGTGCCAGCAGCCAAACCGGGACAGAGCCTTACGAGCAGTACTTC
CASSQTGTEPYEQYF
>TRBJ2-5|NA|15|TRBD2|TRBV7-9
TGTGCCAGCAGTTCGACTAGCGGGGGACAAGAGACCCAGTACTTC
CASSSTSGGQETQYF
>TRBJ1-1|NA|14|NA|TRBV2
TGTGCCAGCAGGGCACAGGGTTGGAACACTGAAGCTTTCTTT
CASRAQGWNTEAFF
>TRBJ2-3|NA|15|TRBD2|TRBV13
TGTGCCAGCAGCCTGCGGGGGGGGAGCACAGATACGCAGTATTTT
CASSLRGGSTDTQYF
>TRBJ2-1|few|14|NA|TRBV7-9
TGTGCCAGCAGCTTAACAGGGTACTACAATGAGCAGTTCTTC
CASSLTGYYNEQFF
>TRBJ1-2|NA|17|TRBD1|TRBV6-8
TGTGCCAGCAGTTACTCAAATGAGACAGGGGTCGACTATGGCTACACCTTC
CASSYSNETGVDYGYTF
>TRBJ2-1|NA|15|TRBD2|TRBV7-2
TGTGCCAGCAGCCAAGCGGGGGGAACTTTTTATGAGCAGTTCTTC
CASSQAGGTFYEQFF
>TRBJ1-2|NA|13|TRBD1|TRBV28
TGTGCCAGCAGTTCCGGCCGGGACAGGGCTAGCACCTTC
CASSSGRDRASTF
>TRBJ2-2|NA|16|TRBD2|TRBV7-3
TGTGCCAGCAGCCACATGGGGCGGGAGGACACCGGGGAGCTGTTTTTT
CASSHMGREDTGELFF
>TRBJ1-1|NA|14|NA|TRBV7-2
TGTGCCAGCAGTCTACAGACAATGAACACTGAAGCTTTCTTT
CASSLQTMNTEAFF
>TRBJ2-7|NA|15|TRBD2|TRBV5-1
TGCGCCAGCAGCGTAAGACTAGCGGGAGGGAACGAGCAGTACTTC
CASSVRLAGGNEQYF